This TCR beta chain appears in the sequencing data of a study of T cells after yellow fever vaccination. Study outcomes and limitations: The bulk population could contribute abundant contaminating clonotypes to FACS-sorted repertoires. The booster saw the reappearance of most primary-vaccination clones (roughly 97% CD4, about 85% CD8).

They built TCR cDNA with 5'RACE template switching, a step that put in a universal primer site and UMIs. TCRdb recomputed calls from the 5' RACE reads with MiXCR, one row per CDR3 protein. The sample lists around 320,000 distinct CDR3 sequences; around 4.5% were seen once. The V end lost 6 bases, the J end lost 1 base, and 12 bases lay between the germline ends. The CDR3 length is 14 residues. Germline V gene lookup returns CDR1 SGHTA and CDR2 FQGNSA. Ten or more counts support this clonotype. Its cognate antigen is unknown. Sequencing used PBMCs, obtained 15 days after the yellow fever booster vaccination. This TCR was recovered from a man aged 18 to 35 who received the YFV17D yellow fever vaccine. The V and J genes are TRBV7-2 and TRBJ2-5; D perhaps matches TRBD2 (6 bases). The CDR3 here is CASSVVGGQETQYF. DNA of the CDR3: TGTGCCAGCAGTGTCGTGGGGGGCCAAGAGACCCAGTACTTC.